These T cell receptor beta chains were read from a single sample in a study of technical replicates of blood from a handful of donors. Method: immunoSEQ multiplex PCR; TCRdb's copy keeps in-frame clones and lacks some. The table has roughly 82,000 clones, about 89% seen once. Sequencing was performed on T cells isolated from PBMCs. Source of these receptors: a human donor in good health. Each CDR3 is given with its conserved first and last residue. The order of the fields is V gene, D gene, CDR3 protein. D genes are given only for firm matches.

v_gene: TRBV27
d_gene: TRBD1
CDR3aa: CASSPEGTGGAGTEAFF

v_gene: TRBV2
d_gene: TRBD1
CDR3aa: CASRTGQSRIDGYTF

v_gene: TRBV5-6
d_gene: TRBD1
CDR3aa: CASSPQDRPYYEQYF

v_gene: TRBV6-5
d_gene: NA
CDR3aa: CASSSSLYEQYF

v_gene: TRBV7-9
d_gene: TRBD1
CDR3aa: CASSSDRVVGEKLFF

v_gene: TRBV6-5
d_gene: NA
CDR3aa: CASNTGGYEQYF

v_gene: TRBV7-9
d_gene: TRBD1
CDR3aa: CASSYRGDTEAFF

v_gene: TRBV7-6
d_gene: NA
CDR3aa: CASSEQGNQPQHF

v_gene: TRBV5-1
d_gene: NA
CDR3aa: CASSSRGGDVNEKLFF

v_gene: TRBV10-1
d_gene: TRBD2
CDR3aa: CASSDLEAGGPKDTQYF